The 15 T cell receptor beta chains listed next were all sequenced from one sample in a study of T-cell memory formation after mild COVID-19. One entry per CDR3 protein results from TCRdb running MiXCR on the 5' RACE reads. The sample includes 150,000 to 200,000 distinct CDR3 sequences, about 14% of them seen just once. The sample was PBMCs or a T cell subset sorted from them (not recorded which). Receptors were obtained from an adult woman who had mild COVID-19 (a few samples of this study predate the infection). Cell type and time point are not known.

This clonotype was recorded a few times. This chain joins TRBV2 and TRBJ2-1, with 13 bases lining up with TRBD2. With V trimmed by 4 bases and J by 8 bases, 5 bases remained unmatched. The CDR3 covers 15 residues. Germline loops: CDR1 SNHLY, CDR2 FYNNEI. CDR3 loop: CASSGTSGSIDEQFF. The CDR3 DNA reads as TGTGCCAGCAGTGGGACTAGCGGGAGTATAGATGAGCAGTTCTTC.

The J gene is TRBJ2-1, the V gene TRBV9; perhaps TRBD2 as D (6 bases). CDR3 length equals 14 residues. The V gene's germline CDR1 is SGDLS and CDR2 YYNGEE. The germline V and J ends were trimmed by 2 bases and 4 bases, with 10 bases remaining between them. As DNA, the CDR3 is TGTGCCAGCAGCGTCGGTGGGGGGTACAATGAGCAGTTCTTC. Its translation is CASSVGGGYNEQFF.

A few counts support this clonotype. J is TRBJ1-2 and V is TRBV2, with D unresolved. Between the trimmed V and J ends, which lost 1 base and 6 bases, there was a span of 9 bases. The CDR3 is 13 amino acids. The germline V gene encodes CDR1 SNHLY and CDR2 FYNNEI. CDR3 in amino acids: CASSEVSHHGYTF. CDR3 coding DNA: TGTGCCAGCAGTGAAGTCAGCCATCATGGCTACACCTTC. The variable domain in full, completed from reference TRBV2 and TRBJ1-2, reads EPEVTQTPSHQVTQMGQEVILRCVPISNHLYFYWYRQILGQKVEFLVSFYNNEISEKSEIFDDQFSVERPDGSNFTLKIRSTKLEDSAMYFCASSEVSHHGYTFGSGTRLTVV.

This chain connects TRBV7-8 to TRBJ2-5, with 12 bases lining up with TRBD2. Looked up from germline, CDR1 is SGHVS and CDR2 is FQNEAQ. The CDR3 contains 15 residues. The trim removed 5 bases at V and 5 bases at J, leaving 6 bases unmatched. CDR3 sequence: CASSPSGRARETQYF. CDR3 in DNA: TGTGCCAGCAGCCCTAGCGGGAGGGCCAGGGAGACCCAGTACTTC.

The sample holds a few counts of this clonotype. V and J are TRBV28 and TRBJ2-2; 13 bases fit TRBD2. V lost 5 bases and J lost 4; bases outside the gene matches: 10. Germline V gene sequence: CDR1 MDHEN, CDR2 SYDVKM. The CDR3 loop spans 18 amino acids. CDR3 DNA sequence: TGTGCCAGCAGTCCCCCCCGGACTAGCGGGAGATTCACCGGGGAGCTGTTTTTT. Protein product: CASSPPRTSGRFTGELFF.

This clonotype showed up just a few times. The chain carries TRBV20-1 and TRBJ2-1; 9 bases match TRBD1. V lost 0 bases and J lost 9; bases outside the gene matches: 9. Germline CDR1 is DFQATT and CDR2 is SNEGSKA (reference sequence). The CDR3 loop spans 15 amino acids. CDR3 nucleotide sequence: TGCAGTGCTAGAGATTGGGACAGGGCAAGAGGTGAGCAGTTCTTC. It translates to CSARDWDRARGEQFF.

This clonotype occurred a few times. This chain connects TRBV7-9 to TRBJ1-1; D is undetermined. CDR3 size: 13 residues. From germline, CDR1 is SEHNR and CDR2 FQNEAQ (reference sequence). V lost 5 bases to trimming and J lost 4 bases, with 11 bases between them. CDR3 sequence reads: CASSPIKGTEAFF. In nucleotides, the CDR3 is TGTGCCAGCAGCCCCATAAAGGGCACTGAAGCTTTCTTT.

This clonotype turned up a few times. The V gene is TRBV5-1, the J gene TRBJ2-5; D perhaps matches TRBD1 (6 bases). CDR1 and CDR2 (germline): SGHRS, YFSETQ. Trimming left V 2 bases short and J 11 bases short, with 16 bases between. There are 13 residues in the CDR3. The chain's CDR3 is CASSFPLRQEQYF. CDR3 DNA sequence: TGCGCCAGCAGCTTCCCCCTACGACAGGAACAGTACTTC.

This clonotype has more than one count but fewer than ten. J is TRBJ1-1 and V is TRBV5-1, with a tentative D call TRBD1 (5 bases). Trimming shortened V by 4 bases and J by 2 bases, and 15 bases separated the two germline ends. This CDR3 region has 15 residues. In germline, CDR1 is SGHRS, CDR2 YFSETQ. The CDR3 reads CASSPALDRNTEAFF. The CDR3 nucleotides are TGCGCCAGCAGCCCCGCCCTCGACAGAAACACTGAAGCTTTCTTT.

This clonotype showed up just a few times. CDR3 nucleotides: TGTGCCAGCAGTTTCGGGGGATCTAGCACAGATACGCAGTATTTT. Translation gives CASSFGGSSTDTQYF. The chain couples TRBV12-3 or TRBV12-4 to TRBJ2-3, with a possible D match to TRBD2 (6 bases). The CDR3 is 15 residues long. Trimming took off 3 bases at V and 0 bases at J, with 10 bases between the two ends.

The genes are TRBV5-5 and TRBJ2-1; TRBD1 aligns across 9 bases. This CDR3 is 19 amino acids long. Germline assignment: CDR1 SGHKS and CDR2 YYEKEE (reference sequence). The V gene end was trimmed by 2 bases and the J gene end by 7 bases; junction bases not matched to a gene: 19. In nucleotides, the CDR3 is TGTGCCAGCAGCTTTTACACAACAGGGGGCAATTCTCGTATGAATGAGCAGTTCTTC. This translates into CASSFYTTGGNSRMNEQFF.

This clonotype showed up many times. The chain employs TRBV7-2 and TRBJ2-3; no definite D call. This CDR3 has 15 residues. Per germline, CDR1 SGHTA and CDR2 FQGNSA. V lost 4 bases, J lost 2 bases, and 13 bases lay in between. This chain's CDR3 is CASSSGLGPTDTQYF. The CDR3, as DNA: TGTGCCAGCAGCTCCGGTTTGGGCCCCACAGATACGCAGTATTTT.

V gene TRBV6-5 combines with J gene TRBJ2-3; TRBD2 matches 9 bases. The CDR3 contains 15 residues. CDR1 and CDR2 from the germline V gene are MNHEY and SVGAGI. The V gene end was trimmed by 3 bases and the J gene end by 4 bases; junction bases not matched to a gene: 5. The CDR3 nucleotides are TGTGCCAGCAGTTATGGTCTAGCGGGACCAGATACGCAGTATTTT. It yields the protein CASSYGLAGPDTQYF.

The genes are TRBV5-1 and TRBJ2-3, with D possibly being TRBD2 (6 bases). The V gene's germline CDR1 is SGHRS and CDR2 YFSETQ. The CDR3 is made up of 17 amino acids. The ends were cut back, 1 base at V and 0 bases at J, with 15 bases in the middle. CDR3 residues: CASSLRTSLTSTDTQYF. CDR3 nucleotide sequence: TGCGCCAGCAGCTTGCGTACTAGCCTGACTAGCACAGATACGCAGTATTTT.

The chain couples TRBV13 to TRBJ2-7; D is unresolved. Germline CDR1 PRHDT, CDR2 FYEKMQ (reference sequence). This CDR3 has 12 residues. Trimming shortened V by 3 bases and J by 5 bases, and 8 bases separated the two germline ends. The CDR3 DNA reads as TGTGCCAGCAGCTTCACGCTCGACGAGCAGTACTTC. Residues: CASSFTLDEQYF. Looking up the rest from reference TRBV13 and TRBJ2-7 gives the full variable domain: AAGVIQSPRHLIKEKRETATLKCYPIPRHDTVYWYQQGPGQDPQFLISFYEKMQSDKGSIPDRFSAQQFSDYHSELNMSSLELGDSALYFCASSFTLDEQYFGPGTRLTVT.